This T cell receptor beta chain was recovered during a study of control samples from healthy donors and cancer patients. Germline V gene sequence: CDR1 MNHEY, CDR2 SMNVEV (reference sequence). The CDR3 extends over 13 amino acids. V gave up 2 bases and J gave up 6 bases, with 9 bases separating them. The method was immunoSEQ multiplex PCR; TCRdb's version includes in-frame clones alone and lacks a portion of them. The sample records fewer than 100,000 clones, almost 85% being singletons. The gene calls are TRBV27 and TRBJ2-3; maybe TRBD2 (5 bases). This receptor was obtained from an older woman in good health. Sequencing was performed on blood. In DNA, the CDR3 is TGTGCCAGCAGTTTAGTGGGAGCGGATACGCAGTATTTT. Protein sequence: CASSLVGADTQYF.